This T cell receptor beta chain was captured in a study of T cell responses to AZD1222 COVID-19 vaccine. About the study: Second doses at about 4 or about 12 weeks were pooled. The study, taken as a whole, reports: White British ancestry dominated among donors, who included more females, and clonal diversity was possibly underestimated. Two doses of AZD1222 preceded a rise in Spike-specific TCR breadth and depth. Baseline testing showed seropositivity in only a handful of AZD1222 recipients.

To note about this clone: The antigen remains undetermined.

Trimming pared 5 bases from V and 3 bases from J, leaving 8 bases between. CDR3 length: 13 residues. Germline V gene sequence: CDR1 LNHDA, CDR2 SQIVND (reference sequence). Generated by immunoSEQ multiplex PCR, the TCRdb table keeps only in-frame clones and is missing some. The table lists over 100,000 clones, approximately 90% of them singletons. The chain uses TRBV19 and TRBJ1-5, with D hard to call. This TCR came from an adult in good health. The material was peripheral blood, obtained on day 0 of AZD1222 vaccination. For the CDR3, the DNA is TGTGCCAGTAGTCGCGGGAACAATCAGCCCCAGCATTTT. This gives the protein CASSRGNNQPQHF. Full variable domain (missing parts from reference TRBV19 and TRBJ1-5): DGGITQSPKYLFRKEGQNVTLSCEQNLNHDAMYWYRQDPGQGLRLIYYSQIVNDFQKGDIAEGYSVSREKKESFPLTVTSAQKNPTAFYLCASSRGNNQPQHFGDGTRLSIL.